The clone carrying this T cell receptor (beta chain) was recorded only once. The record originates from a study of OX40 agonist ivuxolimab in advanced cancers. The V gene's germline CDR1 is SGHTA and CDR2 FQGNSA. V was pared by 1 base and J by 2 bases, with 4 bases between. The CDR3 has 13 amino acids. Assay: immunoSEQ multiplex PCR; the TCRdb copy retains only in-frame clones and omits some. There are about 89,000 clones in the sample; approximately 90% occur only once, and about 0.7% lies in the top ten. The sample here was CD4+ or CD8+ T cells sorted from blood, taken in a trial of the OX40 agonist ivuxolimab. This chain uses TRBV7-2 with TRBJ2-3; D call uncertain. This sequence was found in an adult with an advanced solid tumor such as melanoma, head and neck, liver or kidney cancer. The CDR3 here is CASSLGPTDTQYF. The CDR3 coding sequence is TGTGCCAGCAGCTTAGGCCCCACAGATACGCAGTATTTT.